This entry lists 20 T cell receptor beta chains sequenced from one sample in a study of PD-1 blockade in classical Hodgkin lymphoma (dated by TCRdb to 2019 to 2021). The library came from the immunoSEQ multiplex PCR assay. This immuneACCESS table, as held by TCRdb, lists in-frame sequences with V and J called but not all clones. Of the missing ones, under half trace to an unresolved V gene in checked studies; the others have no known cause. The sample has approximately 37,000 clones on record, roughly 73% of them singletons. The ten largest clones represent about an eighth of the sample. What this sample's time point label stands for: cycle 1 day 1 (C1D1), immediately before nivolumab initiation. Every trial patient had relapsed following autologous stem cell transplantation, and prior brentuximab vedotin exposure was what differed among cohorts A, B and C. The starting material was peripheral blood mononuclear cells (PBMCs), obtained at baseline. These receptors all stem from a human donor with classical Hodgkin lymphoma.

The chain combines TRBV6-5 with TRBJ1-1; D may be TRBD1 (5 bases). Germline-derived CDR1 and CDR2 are MNHEY and SVGAGI. CDR3 length equals 12 residues. V lost 0 bases to trimming and J lost 12 bases, with 11 bases between them. This CDR3 is CASSYSGGRSFF. CDR3 bases: TGTGCCAGCAGTTACTCCGGGGGTAGGTCTTTCTTT.

A word on this clone: Distinct nucleotide sequences in the sample also encode this CDR3. V gene TRBV10-2 combines with J gene TRBJ2-5; D possibly matches TRBD1 or TRBD2 (5 bases each). V gave up 3 bases and J gave up 5 bases, with 10 bases separating them. CDR3 length: 13 amino acids. Germline V gene lookup returns CDR1 WSHSY and CDR2 SAAADI. CDR3 in amino acids: CASSESGTETQYF. The CDR3 DNA reads as TGCGCCAGCAGTGAATCAGGGACGGAGACCCAGTACTTC.

Notes on this clone: One end of the junction fails to match germline, which may point to a read error. V and J are TRBV7-3 and TRBJ2-2; D gene unclear. This CDR3 contains 15 residues. CDR1 and CDR2 from the germline V gene are SGHTA and FQGTGA. The CDR3 DNA reads TGTGCCAGCAGCTCCACCTCGGTGGGCACCCGGGAGCTGTTTTTT. This gives the protein CASSSTSVGTRELFF.

This sequence joins TRBV2 and TRBJ2-3, with 10 bases identical to TRBD1. Germline V CDR1 and CDR2: SNHLY, FYNNEI. The CDR3 is made up of 13 amino acids. Trimming cost V 6 bases and J 6 bases; bases outside gene matches: 3. The DNA of the CDR3 is TGTGCCAGCAGCGGACAGGGGGGGGATACGCAGTATTTT. Amino acids: CASSGQGGDTQYF.

In this sample, this clone turned up a few times. The rearrangement uses TRBV7-6 and TRBJ2-7; D call uncertain. V was clipped by 4 bases and J by 0 bases, with 7 bases between them. Germline V CDR1 and CDR2: SGHVS, FNYEAQ. This CDR3 region has 13 residues. The CDR3 protein is CASSSPPSYEQYF. The CDR3 nucleotides read TGTGCCAGCAGCTCACCTCCCTCCTACGAGCAGTACTTC.

The J gene is TRBJ1-4, the V gene TRBV7-8; no definite D call. The CDR3 covers 15 residues. Germline CDR1 SGHVS, CDR2 FQNEAQ. Between the trimmed V and J ends, which lost 1 base and 0 bases, there was a span of 6 bases. The CDR3 region is CASSLVGATNEKLFF. The CDR3 DNA sequence: TGTGCCAGCAGCTTAGTAGGTGCAACTAATGAAAAACTGTTTTTT.

A few counts support this clone. The rearrangement links TRBV7-9 to TRBJ1-4, with no clear D. Trimming stripped 5 bases from V and 7 bases from J, with 5 bases between. The germline gives CDR1 SEHNR, CDR2 FQNEAQ (reference sequence). This CDR3 is built from 11 residues. The CDR3 protein is CASSPTEKLFF. The CDR3 DNA reads as TGTGCCAGCAGCCCGACTGAAAAACTGTTTTTT.

The chain couples TRBV2 to TRBJ2-1; 9 nucleotides agree with TRBD2. The CDR3 length is 16 residues. Germline V gene lookup returns CDR1 SNHLY and CDR2 FYNNEI. The V and J ends lost 1 base and 8 bases, in that order; junction bases with no gene match: 9. This CDR3 is CASSEGRRGGSDEQFF. The CDR3 nucleotides read TGTGCCAGCAGTGAAGGGAGGCGGGGGGGCTCCGATGAGCAGTTCTTC.

V and J are TRBV7-2 and TRBJ2-1, with D unclear. Trimming cost V 1 base and J 6 bases, with 10 bases left between them. The CDR3 runs 14 residues. In germline, CDR1 is SGHTA, CDR2 FQGNSA. CDR3 coding DNA: TGTGCCAGCAGCTTAGATACCCCGACCAATGAGCAGTTCTTC. Translating gives CASSLDTPTNEQFF.

The chain recombines TRBV21-1 with TRBJ1-5; the D call TRBD1 from the table was never checked on the DNA. TRBV21-1 is shown as a pseudogene. The CDR3 totals 16 residues. CDR3 region: CASSKVGRLSNQPQHF. DNA of the CDR3: TGTGCCAGCAGCAAAGTCGGCAGGCTTAGCAATCAGCCCCAGCATTTT.

The chain couples TRBV6-1 to TRBJ2-5, with D uncertain. Looked up from germline, CDR1 is MNHNS and CDR2 is SASEGT. The V gene lost 6 bases and the J gene lost 5 bases, with 10 bases spanning the gap. The CDR3 spans 12 residues. The CDR3 reads CASRGMGETQYF. In DNA form, the CDR3 reads TGTGCCAGCAGGGGAATGGGTGAGACCCAGTACTTC.

In its sample, this clone is medium-sized (0.01 to 0.1%). V is TRBV7-2 and J is TRBJ2-7; 11 positions match TRBD2. The CDR3 is made up of 16 amino acids. V dropped 4 bases and J dropped 2; count of bases not matched to a gene: 7. Germline V lookup: CDR1 SGHTA, CDR2 FQGNSA. CDR3 loop: CASSSPGLADPYEQYF. CDR3 nucleotides: TGTGCCAGCAGCTCTCCGGGACTAGCGGACCCCTACGAGCAGTACTTC.

The gene calls are TRBV11-2 and TRBJ2-1; 13 bases agree with TRBD2. CDR3 length: 17 amino acids. With 6 bases clipped from V and 4 bases from J, the junction kept 9 bases outside the gene matches. Germline V gene data show CDR1 as SGHAT and CDR2 as FQNNGV. Here the CDR3 reads CASSPTGTSGVYNEQFF. The DNA of the CDR3 is TGTGCCAGCAGTCCGACCGGGACTAGCGGGGTTTACAATGAGCAGTTCTTC.

The V and J genes are TRBV5-1 and TRBJ2-4, with TRBD1 matching over 9 bases. This CDR3 has 14 amino acids. V gave up 1 base and J gave up 5 bases; unmatched junction bases: 1. Per the germline V gene, CDR1 is SGHRS and CDR2 is YFSETQ. The DNA for the CDR3 is TGCGCCAGCAGCTTGAGGACAGGGGAAAACATTCAGTACTTC. It yields the protein CASSLRTGENIQYF.

V usage is TRBV7-2 and J usage is TRBJ2-2; 13 bases are shared with TRBD2. CDR3 length: 16 residues. CDR1 is SGHTA, CDR2 FQGNSA, per germline. V lost 5 bases to trimming and J lost 8 bases; unmatched junction nucleotides: 8. CDR3: CASSASGTSGVGELFF. DNA of the CDR3: TGTGCCAGCAGCGCCTCCGGGACTAGCGGGGTTGGGGAGCTGTTTTTT.

In its sample, this clone is medium-sized. This chain uses TRBV7-2 with TRBJ2-5; 14 bases align to TRBD2. Germline V gene lookup returns CDR1 SGHTA and CDR2 FQGNSA. There are 14 residues in the CDR3. The V gene end was trimmed by 5 bases and the J gene end by 7 bases; junction bases not matched to a gene: 3. CDR3: CASSQGLAGATQYF. Here the CDR3 DNA reads TGTGCCAGCAGCCAGGGACTAGCGGGGGCGACCCAGTACTTC. Full variable domain (missing parts from reference TRBV7-2 and TRBJ2-5): GAGVSQSPSNKVTEKGKDVELRCDPISGHTALYWYRQSLGQGLEFLIYFQGNSAPDKSGLPSDRFSAERTGGSVSTLTIQRTQQEDSAVYLCASSQGLAGATQYFGPGTRLLVL.

The chain recombines TRBV11-2 with TRBJ2-3; a weak D match, TRBD1 (5 bases). The CDR3 totals 15 residues. Germline CDR1 is SGHAT and CDR2 is FQNNGV. Between the trimmed V and J ends, which lost 5 bases and 1 base, there was a span of 13 bases. The CDR3 bases are TGTGCCAGCAGCAGAGAACAAGGGGGCACAGATACGCAGTATTTT. Translation: CASSREQGGTDTQYF.

The V call is TRBV7-9, the J call TRBJ2-1, with 10 bases identical to TRBD1. CDR1 is SEHNR, CDR2 FQNEAQ, per germline (reference sequence). The length of the CDR3 is 13 residues. V was pared by 8 bases and J by 9 bases, with 7 bases of the junction left unmatched. The CDR3 nucleotides read TGTGCCAGCGCAACGGACAGGGGGAGTGAGCAGTTCTTC. The encoded protein is CASATDRGSEQFF.

V gene TRBV4-3 combines with J gene TRBJ1-2; TRBD1 aligns across 7 bases. Germline-derived CDR1 and CDR2 are LGHNA and YSLEER. J gave up 6 bases and V 0 bases, and 4 bases lay outside the gene matches. The CDR3 runs to 14 residues. The CDR3, as DNA: TGCGCCAGCAGCCAAGAACCCAGGGGGGATGGCTACACCTTC. Amino acid sequence: CASSQEPRGDGYTF.

The rearrangement uses TRBV6-1 and TRBJ1-6; 10 nucleotides agree with TRBD1. The CDR3 loop spans 13 amino acids. Per the germline V gene, CDR1 is MNHNS and CDR2 is SASEGT. Losses at the gene ends were 7 bases for V and 8 bases for J; bases not matched to a gene: 2. CDR3 protein: CASTGTGDSPLHF. The CDR3 nucleotides read TGTGCCAGCACTGGGACAGGGGATTCACCCCTCCACTTT.